This T cell receptor beta chain was captured in a study of T cell responses to AZD1222 COVID-19 vaccine. Study-level information: Second-dose intervals of approximately 4 or approximately 12 weeks were pooled. General study findings and limits: With two AZD1222 doses given, Spike-specific TCR breadth and depth both rose. Vaccine-associated CD4 TCRs spanned spike, dominant at 160-218 and 743-854.

The table lists this clone with a count of one. Its antigen is undetermined. Some clones are missing from TCRdb's copy, which holds only in-frame ones; the method was immunoSEQ multiplex PCR. The data contain around 89,000 clones, roughly 93% of them seen just once; the ten biggest clones take up about 20%. Sequencing used peripheral blood, obtained on day 0 of AZD1222 vaccination. This receptor was obtained from an adult in good health.

CDR3 protein: CEFSRQPQHF. In nucleotides, the CDR3 is TGTGAATTTAGTCGTCAGCCCCAGCATTTT. The chain combines TRBV6-6 with TRBJ1-5, with D hard to call. The germline CDR1 and CDR2 sequences are MNHNY and SVGAGI (reference sequence). The CDR3 extends over 10 amino acids.